This note documents a single T cell receptor beta chain sequence. Its antigen remains unknown. Produced via immunoSEQ multiplex PCR; TCRdb's table is partial and in-frame only. The profile covers some 100,000 clones, with around 90% appearing a single time and around 3.2% taken by the ten largest. The sample belongs to a study of T cell responses to AZD1222 COVID-19 vaccine. Regarding the study as a whole: The reported proportion of spike-specific TCRs targeting unmutated variant regions was nearly half. Spike-specific TCR breadth rose after two AZD1222 doses, and depth rose as well. Spike regions recognized by vaccine-associated CD4 TCRs spanned the protein, led by 160-218 and 743-854.

Germline CDR1 and CDR2: MDHEN and SYDVKM. Trimming pared 3 bases from V and 8 bases from J, leaving 16 bases between. The CDR3 is 14 amino acids. The J gene is TRBJ1-2, the V gene TRBV28, with D tentatively TRBD1 (6 bases). The material sequenced was peripheral blood, taken 28 days after the second AZD1222 dose. The TCR comes from an adult who received the AZD1222 COVID-19 vaccine. The CDR3 DNA follows: TGTGCCAGCAGTTTTACGGGGGCGCTCCTGGGCTACACCTTC. Residues: CASSFTGALLGYTF.